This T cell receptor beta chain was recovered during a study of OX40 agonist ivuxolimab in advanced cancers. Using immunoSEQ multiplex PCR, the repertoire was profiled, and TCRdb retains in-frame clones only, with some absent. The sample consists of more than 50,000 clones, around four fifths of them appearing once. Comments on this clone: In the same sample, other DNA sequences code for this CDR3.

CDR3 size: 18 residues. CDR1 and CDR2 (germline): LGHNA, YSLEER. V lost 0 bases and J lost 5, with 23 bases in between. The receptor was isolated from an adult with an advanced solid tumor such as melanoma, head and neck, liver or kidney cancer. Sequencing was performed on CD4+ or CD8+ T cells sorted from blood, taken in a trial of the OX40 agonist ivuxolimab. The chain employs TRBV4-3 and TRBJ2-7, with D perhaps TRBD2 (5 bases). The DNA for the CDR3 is TGCGCCAGCAGCCAAGATTTAGTGGCGGCTAGTGGGAGTGACGAGCAGTACTTC. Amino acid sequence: CASSQDLVAASGSDEQYF.